These 2 T cell receptor beta chains share one sample of origin, sequenced in a study of molecular identifiers for immune sequencing clone quantification. In TCRdb, the PCR reads were re-called with MiXCR into one record per CDR3 protein. Among about 510,000 distinct CDR3 sequences, about 25% were seen once, and the ten largest hold around 0.79%. The source material was naive CD8+ T cells from blood, with Jurkat cell RNA spiked in. The subset is: FACS-sorted CD8+CD4-CCR7+CD45RA+ naive T cells. Receptor source: a human donor in good health. Some libraries in this study had Jurkat cell RNA spiked in.

In its sample, this clonotype was seen a few times. CDR3: CASSLARRGYTEAFF. The CDR3, as DNA: TGTGCCAGCAGTTTAGCGAGGAGGGGGTACACTGAAGCTTTCTTT. J is TRBJ1-1 and V is TRBV6-5; possibly TRBD1 for D (6 bases). Germline loops: CDR1 MNHEY, CDR2 SVGAGI. Trimming took 4 bases from V and 3 from J, leaving 15 bases between them. The CDR3 runs 15 residues.

A single count supports this clonotype. The CDR3 bases are TGTGCCAGCAGCTCGACTAGCGGGAGGAATGAGCAGTTCTTC. Amino acid sequence: CASSSTSGRNEQFF. This rearrangement joins TRBV7-9 to TRBJ2-1, with TRBD2 matching over 13 bases. This CDR3 spans 14 amino acids. Germline lookup yields CDR1 SEHNR and CDR2 FQNEAQ (reference sequence). The V gene end was trimmed by 4 bases and the J gene end by 7 bases; junction bases not matched to a gene: 1. Together with reference TRBV7-9 and TRBJ2-1, the CDR3 gives the full variable domain: DTGVSQNPRHKITKRGQNVTFRCDPISEHNRLYWYRQTLGQGPEFLTYFQNEAQLEKSRLLSDRFSAERPKGSFSTLEIQRTEQGDSAMYLCASSSTSGRNEQFFGPGTRLTVL.